Below are 30 T cell receptor beta chains sequenced from a single sample in a study of cytomegalovirus exposure and HLA in healthy donors. Primers for the PCR totalled 60 Vbeta and 13 Jbeta. Profiling relied on immunoSEQ multiplex PCR, and the TCRdb table lists in-frame clones only, not all of them. The table includes roughly 200,000 clones, 75% to 85% detected once. The sample comprised PBMCs. The source is a boy younger than 18 in good health and CMV-seronegative.

The sample holds a few counts of this clone. The chain links TRBV4-2 to TRBJ1-4, with 7 bases lining up with TRBD1. Per the germline V gene, CDR1 is LGHNA and CDR2 is YNFKEQ. The trim removed 4 bases at V and 5 bases at J, leaving 7 bases unmatched. The CDR3 spans 15 residues. CDR3: CASSRPPGGNEKLFF. The CDR3 DNA reads as TGTGCCAGCAGCCGCCCGCCAGGGGGGAATGAAAAACTGTTTTTT.

V and J are TRBV11-2 and TRBJ2-7; TRBD1 matches 7 bases. CDR1 is SGHAT, CDR2 FQNNGV, per germline. The V segment lost 5 bases and the J segment 5 bases; nucleotides outside the gene matches: 3. CDR3 length: 12 residues. CDR3 nucleotides: TGTGCCAGCAGCGGCGACAGGGACGAGCAGTACTTC. Encoded protein: CASSGDRDEQYF.

The CDR3 loop is CASSLEGTEVDEQYF. DNA for the CDR3: TGTGCCAGCAGCTTAGAAGGGACAGAGGTCGACGAGCAGTACTTC. The chain carries TRBV11-3 and TRBJ2-7; TRBD1 aligns across 7 bases. This CDR3 is built from 15 residues. The V and J ends lost 0 bases and 5 bases, in that order; junction bases with no gene match: 7. Germline V gene data show CDR1 as SGHNT and CDR2 as YENEEA.

The V call is TRBV7-8, the J call TRBJ1-4; a weak D match, TRBD1 (6 bases). The CDR3 extends over 14 amino acids. The V end lost 5 bases, the J end lost 7 bases, and 14 bases lay between the germline ends. Germline V lookup: CDR1 SGHVS, CDR2 FQNEAQ. CDR3 loop: CASSLQGNREKLFF. The CDR3 DNA reads as TGTGCCAGCAGCCTACAGGGTAACCGTGAAAAACTGTTTTTT.

The chain has TRBV7-8 and TRBJ1-1; unclear D gene. CDR1 is SGHVS, CDR2 FQNEAQ, per germline. The CDR3 spans 15 residues. The V end lost 1 base, the J end lost 1 base, and 10 bases lay between the germline ends. DNA of the CDR3: TGTGCCAGCAGCTTAGAAAAGACACCGAACACTGAAGCTTTCTTT. Translated: CASSLEKTPNTEAFF. Full variable domain (missing parts from reference TRBV7-8 and TRBJ1-1): GAGVSQSPRYKVAKRGQDVALRCDPISGHVSLFWYQQALGQGPEFLTYFQNEAQLDKSGLPSDRFFAERPEGSVSTLKIQRTQQEDSAVYLCASSLEKTPNTEAFFGQGTRLTVV.

This clone has more than one count but fewer than ten. The chain uses TRBV9 and TRBJ1-1; D gene ambiguous. The CDR3 contains 16 residues. In germline, CDR1 is SGDLS, CDR2 YYNGEE. The V and J ends lost 3 bases and 4 bases respectively, with 19 bases between them. The DNA of the CDR3 is TGTGCCAGCAGCGCGGACCCCGGGGTACTGGGCACTGAAGCTTTCTTT. Encoded protein: CASSADPGVLGTEAFF.

This clone has just a few counts. CDR3 DNA sequence: TGCGCCAGCTCTTTTGCTCGGACTGCCGTGCGCGGTGGCTACACCTTC. This translates into CASSFARTAVRGGYTF. The chain recombines TRBV5-1 with TRBJ1-2; D not certain. V was shortened by 7 bases and J by 7 bases, with 26 bases between the two germline ends. Per the germline V gene, CDR1 is SGHRS and CDR2 is YFSETQ. The CDR3 covers 16 residues.

The chain uses TRBV19 and TRBJ1-1; no clear D gene. The length of the CDR3 is 17 residues. Per germline, CDR1 LNHDA and CDR2 SQIVND (reference sequence). Trimming cost V 3 bases and J 0 bases, with 17 bases left between them. CDR3 sequence (DNA): TGTGCCAGTAGTATTTTTGGTCAAGCGTCGATGAACACTGAAGCTTTCTTT. It encodes CASSIFGQASMNTEAFF.

The sample holds a few counts of this clone. The chain uses TRBV6-6 and TRBJ1-1, with a tentative D call TRBD1 (5 bases). The germline CDR1 and CDR2 sequences are MNHNY and SVGAGI (reference sequence). Trimming left V 7 bases short and J 6 bases short, with 12 bases between. The CDR3 has 12 residues. The CDR3 sequence is CASNPRGAEAFF. The CDR3 DNA is TGTGCCAGCAATCCCCGGGGGGCTGAAGCTTTCTTT.

The J gene is TRBJ1-4, the V gene TRBV5-4, with D unclear. CDR1 and CDR2 (germline): SGHNT, YYREEE (reference sequence). This CDR3 contains 20 residues. Trimming cost V 7 bases and J 0 bases, with 28 bases left between them. The CDR3 sequence: CASGWAFRSTQSATNEKLFF. CDR3 nucleotide sequence: TGTGCCAGCGGCTGGGCGTTTCGTTCGACACAATCAGCAACTAATGAAAAACTGTTTTTT.

The genes are TRBV30 and TRBJ1-1; D gene unclear. The CDR3 consists of 13 residues. The ends were cut back, 0 bases at V and 0 bases at J, with 5 bases in the middle. The germline gives CDR1 GTSNPN, CDR2 SVGIG (reference sequence). CDR3 protein: CAWSVNLNTEAFF. The CDR3 DNA sequence: TGTGCCTGGAGTGTGAACTTGAACACTGAAGCTTTCTTT.

The rearrangement joins TRBV19 to TRBJ2-5; 11 bases are a match to TRBD2. The J call may be mistaken, given a closer DNA end match to TRBJ2-7. CDR3 length: 16 residues. Per germline, CDR1 LNHDA and CDR2 SQIVND (reference sequence). The CDR3 protein is CASSIGASGRFYEQYF. Written as DNA, the CDR3 is TGTGCCAGTAGTATAGGGGCTAGCGGGAGGTTCTACGAGCAGTACTTC.

CDR3 in amino acids: CASSAYGGQGTDTQYF. As DNA, the CDR3 is TGTGCCAGCAGCGCATACGGTGGACAGGGCACAGATACGCAGTATTTT. This chain connects TRBV9 to TRBJ2-3; TRBD1 agrees at 7 bases. V shed 3 bases, J shed 1 base, and the junction held 8 bases outside the gene matches. Germline CDR1 and CDR2: SGDLS and YYNGEE. This CDR3 contains 16 residues.

CDR3 in amino acids: CATSRDYAGNTIYF. The CDR3 nucleotides are TGTGCCACCAGCAGAGATTACGCGGGAAACACCATATATTTT. V and J are TRBV15 and TRBJ1-3; D gene unclear. The length of the CDR3 is 14 residues. Germline CDR1 reads LNHNV; CDR2 reads YYDKDF (reference sequence). With 0 bases removed from V and 4 bases from J, the gap between germline ends came to 7 bases.

This clone was detected only a few times. The chain employs TRBV27 and TRBJ1-2; TRBD1 aligns across 7 bases. This CDR3 spans 13 amino acids. CDR1 and CDR2 from the germline V gene are MNHEY and SMNVEV (reference sequence). J was trimmed by 5 bases and V by 5 bases; bases with no gene match: 5. CDR3 loop: CASSITGVYGYTF. In DNA, the CDR3 is TGTGCCAGCAGTATTACAGGGGTATATGGCTACACCTTC.

V is TRBV29-1 and J is TRBJ2-3; D unclear. Looked up from germline, CDR1 is SQVTM and CDR2 is ANQGSEA. Trimming took 1 base from V and 2 from J, leaving 13 bases between them. The CDR3 spans 15 residues. The CDR3 DNA is TGCAGCGTTGAAGGCTACCACGATCACACAGATACGCAGTATTTT. This sequence encodes CSVEGYHDHTDTQYF.

This chain links TRBV10-3 with TRBJ2-5; the match to TRBD1 covers 7 bases. CDR1 and CDR2 from the germline V gene are ENHRY and SYGVKD. The V and J ends lost 8 bases and 1 base, in that order; junction bases with no gene match: 13. The CDR3 is made up of 16 amino acids. The chain's CDR3 is CAILDQGVPAQETQYF. The CDR3 nucleotides are TGTGCCATCTTAGACCAGGGGGTACCAGCCCAAGAGACCCAGTACTTC.

The chain is built from TRBV5-4 and TRBJ1-3; D is possibly TRBD1 (5 bases). The V gene lost 1 base and the J gene lost 4 bases, with 12 bases spanning the gap. The CDR3 length is 15 residues. In germline, CDR1 is SGHNT, CDR2 YYREEE (reference sequence). The CDR3 nucleotides are TGTGCCAGCAGCTTGAAAGCAGGGCTCGGAAACACCATATATTTT. Its translation is CASSLKAGLGNTIYF.

The chain is built from TRBV5-6 and TRBJ2-1, with D maybe TRBD2 (6 bases). The CDR3 spans 15 residues. Germline values: CDR1 SGHDT, CDR2 YYEEEE. Trimming stripped 3 bases from V and 7 bases from J, with 17 bases between. CDR3 sequence (DNA): TGTGCCAGCAGCTCTGAGGAGGGCCCCTTAAATGAGCAGTTCTTC. Amino acid sequence: CASSSEEGPLNEQFF.

The chain employs TRBV30 and TRBJ1-1; the D is unclear. Germline V CDR1 and CDR2: GTSNPN, SVGIG (reference sequence). The CDR3 has 14 residues. Deletions cut 2 bases from V and 1 base from J, with 11 bases between. The CDR3 reads CAWSLIDRNTEAFF. The CDR3, as DNA: TGTGCCTGGAGTCTCATTGATAGGAACACTGAAGCTTTCTTT.

This sequence joins TRBV2 and TRBJ2-7; 10 nucleotides align to TRBD1. The germline CDR1 and CDR2 sequences are SNHLY and FYNNEI. V gave up 1 base and J gave up 4 bases; unmatched junction bases: 4. This CDR3 comprises 15 residues. The CDR3 here is CASSEGQGAVYEQYF. As DNA, the CDR3 is TGTGCCAGCAGTGAAGGACAGGGGGCGGTGTACGAGCAGTACTTC. Drawing the rest from reference TRBV2 and TRBJ2-7, the complete variable domain is EPEVTQTPSHQVTQMGQEVILRCVPISNHLYFYWYRQILGQKVEFLVSFYNNEISEKSEIFDDQFSVERPDGSNFTLKIRSTKLEDSAMYFCASSEGQGAVYEQYFGPGTRLTVT.

V is TRBV25-1 and J is TRBJ2-1; 8 nucleotides agree with TRBD2. J was trimmed by 5 bases and V by 1 base; bases with no gene match: 4. This CDR3 spans 15 amino acids. The germline V gene encodes CDR1 MGHDK and CDR2 SYGVNS. Here the CDR3 reads CASSEFNSGNNEQFF. CDR3 DNA: TGTGCCAGCAGTGAATTTAATAGCGGGAACAATGAGCAGTTCTTC.

In this sample, this clone turned up once. The chain couples TRBV10-3 to TRBJ2-1, with 16 bases aligning to TRBD2. The CDR3 runs 21 residues. With V trimmed by 0 bases and J by 1 base, 9 bases remained unmatched. Looked up from germline, CDR1 is ENHRY and CDR2 is SYGVKD. This chain's CDR3 is CAISESKGLAGGGVSYNEQFF. CDR3 coding DNA: TGTGCCATCAGTGAGTCTAAGGGACTAGCGGGAGGGGGGGTTTCCTACAATGAGCAGTTCTTC.

This clone showed up just once. The V call is TRBV11-3, the J call TRBJ2-3; no definite D call. This CDR3 has 14 residues. The germline V and J ends were trimmed by 3 bases and 2 bases, with 9 bases remaining between them. Germline V CDR1 and CDR2: SGHNT, YENEEA. CDR3 coding DNA: TGTGCCAGCAGCTTTGGGCGTTCCACAGATACGCAGTATTTT. This translates into CASSFGRSTDTQYF.

The V and J genes are TRBV7-2 and TRBJ1-2, with a tentative D call TRBD1 (5 bases). CDR3 size: 13 residues. Per the germline V gene, CDR1 is SGHTA and CDR2 is FQGNSA. Trimming removed 3 bases at V and 4 bases at J, with 9 bases between. The CDR3 here is CASSLTEIYGYTF. The CDR3 DNA is TGTGCCAGCAGCTTGACAGAGATCTATGGCTACACCTTC.

The V gene is TRBV6-1, the J gene TRBJ2-3, with TRBD2 as a possible D gene (6 bases). Germline V gene sequence: CDR1 MNHNS, CDR2 SASEGT. The CDR3 is 13 amino acids. The V gene lost 4 bases and the J gene lost 8 bases, with 13 bases spanning the gap. As DNA, the CDR3 is TGTGCCAGCAGTGTACTCCAGGGAGGTACGCAGTATTTT. Translated, it gives CASSVLQGGTQYF.

This chain connects TRBV5-1 to TRBJ2-2; 9 nucleotides line up with TRBD2. Germline CDR1 and CDR2: SGHRS and YFSETQ. This CDR3 is built from 16 residues. The trim removed 1 base at V and 1 base at J, leaving 2 bases unmatched. The CDR3 DNA reads as TGCGCCAGCAGCTTGATGCGGGAGGGGAACACCGGGGAGCTGTTTTTT. Its translation: CASSLMREGNTGELFF. The full variable domain, its missing parts supplied by reference TRBV5-1 and TRBJ2-2, is KAGVTQTPRYLIKTRGQQVTLSCSPISGHRSVSWYQQTPGQGLQFLFEYFSETQRNKGNFPGRFSGRQFSNSRSEMNVSTLELGDSALYLCASSLMREGNTGELFFGEGSRLTVL.

This sequence joins TRBV20-1 and TRBJ2-7; possibly TRBD2 for D (6 bases). CDR1 DFQATT and CDR2 SNEGSKA come from the germline V gene (reference sequence). This CDR3 spans 11 amino acids. Trimming removed 6 bases from V and 6 bases from J, with 12 bases in between. The CDR3 sequence: CSAHRGTEQYF. CDR3 DNA sequence: TGCAGTGCCCACCGGGGGACCGAGCAGTACTTC.

In DNA form, the CDR3 reads TGTGCCAGCAGCCAAGGGGGAAGGACAGGGAGAAATACGCAGTATTTT. This translates into CASSQGGRTGRNTQYF. V usage is TRBV14 and J usage is TRBJ2-3; the match to TRBD1 covers 8 bases. Germline CDR1 reads SGHDN; CDR2 reads FVKESK. The CDR3 runs 16 residues. J gave up 7 bases and V 1 base, and 10 bases lay outside the gene matches. Filled out from reference TRBV14 and TRBJ2-3, the complete variable domain reads EAGVTQFPSHSVIEKGQTVTLRCDPISGHDNLYWYRRVMGKEIKFLLHFVKESKQDESGMPNNRFLAERTGGTYSTLKVQPAELEDSGVYFCASSQGGRTGRNTQYFGPGTRLTVL.

V is TRBV11-3 and J is TRBJ1-3; maybe TRBD1 (6 bases). There are 17 residues in the CDR3. V dropped 5 bases and J dropped 4 bases, with 21 bases sitting between them. Germline lookup yields CDR1 SGHNT and CDR2 YENEEA. DNA for the CDR3: TGTGCCAGCAGCCCAAAAAGACAGAAGGGGGTCGGAAACACCATATATTTT. Its translation: CASSPKRQKGVGNTIYF.